This record looks at one TCR beta chain sequence and its context. Distinct nucleotide sequences in the sample also encode this CDR3. This specimen belongs to a study of cytomegalovirus exposure and HLA in healthy donors. The PCR employed 60 Vbeta primers together with 13 Jbeta primers. Using immunoSEQ multiplex PCR, the repertoire was profiled, and TCRdb retains in-frame clones only, with some absent. Here the sample spans about 150,000 clones, over 55% being singletons. V was cut by 1 base and J by 4 bases, with 5 bases left in between. This CDR3 has 12 residues. Germline lookup yields CDR1 SNHLY and CDR2 FYNNEI.

This sequence originates from a man aged 40-49 years in good health and CMV-seronegative. Sample: PBMCs. The chain uses TRBV2 and TRBJ2-7, with unresolved D. CDR3 residues: CASSEGPYEQYF. In DNA, the CDR3 is TGTGCCAGCAGTGAAGGTCCTTACGAGCAGTACTTC.